One and the same sample provided the 20 T cell receptor beta chains below, sequenced in a study of HIV-infected patients and healthy controls. cDNA was made from roughly 500 ng RNA using alpha and beta constant primers. Using multiplexing indices, alpha and beta chain libraries were generated apart by chain-specific third strand synthesis. In TCRdb, the 5' RACE reads were re-called with MiXCR into one record per CDR3 protein. The profile shows approximately 9,400 distinct CDR3 sequences, roughly 9.1% of them singletons. Follow-up blood was drawn about 14 weeks, roughly three months, after antiretroviral therapy began. Whole blood was used without fractionation, so all unsorted peripheral T cells were included. Source: blood, taken during antiretroviral therapy. These receptor sequences come from an adult with HIV infection.

V usage is TRBV2 and J usage is TRBJ1-2; D remains unclear. The germline gives CDR1 SNHLY, CDR2 FYNNEI. This CDR3 is 13 amino acids long. V lost 7 bases and J 8 bases, leaving 17 bases between the germline ends. CDR3 protein: CASTYEGSGGYTF. CDR3 bases: TGTGCCAGCACCTACGAGGGAAGCGGGGGCTACACCTTC.

There are many counts of this clonotype. This rearrangement joins TRBV5-1 to TRBJ2-3, with 9 bases matching TRBD2. After removal of 6 bases from V and 4 bases from J, the junction contained 9 bases not matched to a gene. Germline assignment: CDR1 SGHRS and CDR2 YFSETQ. The CDR3 has 15 amino acids. The CDR3 loop is CASNSGTSMSDTQYF. Written as DNA, the CDR3 is TGCGCCAGCAACTCCGGGACTAGCATGTCAGATACGCAGTATTTT.

The chain couples TRBV3-1 to TRBJ2-1, with D unresolved. V gave up 0 bases and J gave up 2 bases, with 11 bases separating them. Germline V gene lookup returns CDR1 LGHDT and CDR2 YNNKEL (reference sequence). The CDR3 is 16 residues long. CDR3 in DNA: TGTGCCAGCAGCCAAGAAGGGCGGAGCACCTACAATGAGCAGTTCTTC. It encodes CASSQEGRSTYNEQFF.

By sample share, this clonotype is medium-sized. The rearrangement links TRBV2 to TRBJ2-4, with D perhaps matching TRBD1 or TRBD2 (5 bases each). Trimming took off 7 bases at V and 8 bases at J, with 18 bases between the two ends. Germline CDR1 and CDR2: SNHLY and FYNNEI. The CDR3 totals 14 residues. The chain's CDR3 is CASKAGTNSDIQYF. The CDR3 bases are TGTGCCAGCAAGGCCGGGACCAATAGCGACATTCAGTACTTC.

This clonotype is termed medium-sized. The CDR3 DNA reads as TGTGCCAGCAGCCAAGAACGGACTAGACCTACAGATACGCAGTATTTT. It yields the protein CASSQERTRPTDTQYF. The chain recombines TRBV3-1 with TRBJ2-3, with 7 positions matching TRBD2. The CDR3 is 16 amino acids. Germline-derived CDR1 and CDR2 are LGHDT and YNNKEL (reference sequence). Trimming removed 0 bases from V and 3 bases from J; junction bases left unmatched: 6.

There are many counts of this clonotype. The chain is built from TRBV7-8 and TRBJ2-7; TRBD1 is a possible D gene (6 bases). In germline, CDR1 is SGHVS, CDR2 FQNEAQ. V gave up 1 base and J gave up 5 bases, with 9 bases separating them. This CDR3 has 13 amino acids. CDR3 region: CASSLDRDDEQYF. Written as DNA, the CDR3 is TGTGCCAGCAGCTTAGACAGGGACGACGAGCAGTACTTC. Together with reference TRBV7-8 and TRBJ2-7, the CDR3 gives the full variable domain: GAGVSQSPRYKVAKRGQDVALRCDPISGHVSLFWYQQALGQGPEFLTYFQNEAQLDKSGLPSDRFFAERPEGSVSTLKIQRTQQEDSAVYLCASSLDRDDEQYFGPGTRLTVT.

In its sample, this clonotype is medium-sized. The rearrangement uses TRBV6-5 and TRBJ1-3; 9 bases line up with TRBD1. This CDR3 has 16 residues. Unmatched junction bases numbered 6, after V lost 6 bases and J lost 0 bases. The germline V gene has CDR1 MNHEY and CDR2 SVGAGI. The CDR3 spells CASRNGQGPSGNTIYF. CDR3 nucleotides: TGTGCCAGCAGGAACGGACAGGGGCCCTCTGGAAACACCATATATTTT.

The chain joins TRBV5-1 to TRBJ1-2; D gene unclear. CDR1 is SGHRS, CDR2 YFSETQ, per germline. Deletions cut 0 bases from V and 6 bases from J, with 15 bases between. The CDR3 is made up of 15 amino acids. The CDR3 spells CASSLAAMGGDGYTF. DNA of the CDR3: TGCGCCAGCAGCTTGGCTGCGATGGGCGGGGATGGCTACACCTTC.

This clonotype was seen only a few times. The V gene is TRBV4-1, the J gene TRBJ2-1; no definite D call. Germline lookup yields CDR1 MGHRA and CDR2 YSYEKL. Between the trimmed V and J ends, which lost 0 bases and 0 bases, there was a span of 12 bases. CDR3 size: 17 residues. This CDR3 reads CASSQDQPGLSYNEQFF. The CDR3, as DNA: TGCGCCAGCAGCCAAGATCAGCCAGGCCTCTCCTACAATGAGCAGTTCTTC.

This clonotype was observed many times. The V and J genes are TRBV7-8 and TRBJ1-1; TRBD1 matches 9 bases. The V and J ends lost 4 bases and 5 bases, in that order; junction bases with no gene match: 11. Germline CDR1 reads SGHVS; CDR2 reads FQNEAQ. CDR3 size: 16 residues. The CDR3 coding sequence is TGTGCCAGCAGCTCGACTGGACAGGGGAGAGTTACTGAAGCTTTCTTT. Translating gives CASSSTGQGRVTEAFF.

This clonotype has at least ten counts. V is TRBV30 and J is TRBJ1-2, with TRBD1 matching 9 bases. The length of the CDR3 is 14 residues. V trimming: 2 bases; J trimming: 6 bases; junction bases outside the gene matches: 7. Germline values: CDR1 GTSNPN, CDR2 SVGIG (reference sequence). Here the CDR3 reads CAWSTGGEYHGYTF. The CDR3 DNA reads TGTGCCTGGAGTACAGGGGGCGAGTACCATGGCTACACCTTC.

This clonotype occurred many times. This chain connects TRBV10-3 to TRBJ1-6, with TRBD1 matching 9 bases. With V trimmed by 0 bases and J by 8 bases, 5 bases remained unmatched. This CDR3 comprises 16 residues. Germline V gene data show CDR1 as ENHRY and CDR2 as SYGVKD. This CDR3 is CAISESEGTGYSPLHF. As DNA, the CDR3 is TGTGCCATCAGTGAGTCGGAAGGGACAGGGTATTCACCCCTCCACTTT.

Judged by abundance, this clonotype is medium-sized. V gene TRBV20-1 combines with J gene TRBJ2-3, with TRBD2 identical over 13 bases. V lost 6 bases and J lost 5; bases outside the gene matches: 5. This CDR3 spans 14 amino acids. CDR1 DFQATT and CDR2 SNEGSKA come from the germline V gene (reference sequence). DNA for the CDR3: TGCAGTGCCTCCGGGACTAGCGGGGTAGATACGCAGTATTTT. Its protein product is CSASGTSGVDTQYF.

This clonotype is labeled as medium-sized. The V call is TRBV27, the J call TRBJ2-7; D is uncertain. The V end was cut by 6 bases, the J end by 1 base, with 19 bases between. CDR1 is MNHEY, CDR2 SMNVEV, per germline (reference sequence). CDR3 length: 16 amino acids. The CDR3 sequence: CASSYGPPDGSYEQYF. DNA of the CDR3: TGTGCCAGCAGCTACGGCCCCCCGGACGGGTCCTACGAGCAGTACTTC.

This clonotype was seen at least ten times. The gene calls are TRBV20-1 and TRBJ2-3; 11 nucleotides agree with TRBD2. The CDR3 contains 18 residues. V was clipped by 0 bases and J by 4 bases; unmatched bases: 12. The germline V gene encodes CDR1 DFQATT and CDR2 SNEGSKA (reference sequence). CDR3: CSARDYHQTSGVADTQYF. The CDR3 DNA follows: TGCAGTGCTAGAGATTACCACCAGACTAGCGGGGTAGCAGATACGCAGTATTTT.

By share, this clonotype ranks as medium-sized. This sequence joins TRBV15 and TRBJ1-1; tentative D call: TRBD1 (5 bases). Germline V lookup: CDR1 LNHNV, CDR2 YYDKDF (reference sequence). The CDR3 spans 14 residues. The V end was cut by 2 bases, the J end by 3 bases, with 10 bases between. The CDR3 spells CATSRTGTDTEAFF. The CDR3 DNA is TGTGCCACCAGCAGAACCGGGACGGACACTGAAGCTTTCTTT.

The sample holds a few counts of this clonotype. The J gene is TRBJ2-7, the V gene TRBV11-2; tentatively, D is TRBD1 (6 bases). Trimming took 3 bases from V and 2 from J, leaving 14 bases between them. The CDR3 loop spans 15 amino acids. The germline gives CDR1 SGHAT, CDR2 FQNNGV. CDR3 in amino acids: CASSLTQGQAYEQYF. For the CDR3, the DNA is TGTGCCAGCAGCTTGACCCAGGGGCAGGCCTACGAGCAGTACTTC. Supplemented by reference TRBV11-2 and TRBJ2-7, the full variable domain reads EAGVAQSPRYKIIEKRQSVAFWCNPISGHATLYWYQQILGQGPKLLIQFQNNGVVDDSQLPKDRFSAERLKGVDSTLKIQPAKLEDSAVYLCASSLTQGQAYEQYFGPGTRLTVT.

This clonotype was found a few times. The chain joins TRBV20-1 to TRBJ2-3; D may match TRBD1 or TRBD2 (5 bases each). Trimming cost V 0 bases and J 0 bases, with 10 bases left between them. Germline V gives CDR1 DFQATT, CDR2 SNEGSKA (reference sequence). The CDR3 consists of 15 residues. The CDR3 DNA is TGCAGTGCTAGAGAACCGGGACGGAGCACAGATACGCAGTATTTT. Protein product: CSAREPGRSTDTQYF.

By share, this clonotype ranks as medium-sized. This rearrangement joins TRBV7-2 to TRBJ2-3; D gene ambiguous. Germline V CDR1 and CDR2: SGHTA, FQGNSA. This CDR3 has 15 residues. V lost 1 base to trimming and J lost 2 bases, with 10 bases between them. For the CDR3, the DNA is TGTGCCAGCAGCTTAGATCCAGCCTTCACAGATACGCAGTATTTT. It translates to CASSLDPAFTDTQYF.

This clonotype was observed many times. V and J are TRBV7-9 and TRBJ2-1; D could derive from TRBD1 or TRBD2 (6 bases each). Between the trimmed V and J ends, which lost 6 bases and 9 bases, there was a span of 18 bases. Per the germline V gene, CDR1 is SEHNR and CDR2 is FQNEAQ (reference sequence). This CDR3 is 14 amino acids long. In DNA form, the CDR3 reads TGTGCCAGCAGTTCCGGGGCCGGAGGGGGTGAGCAGTTCTTC. This translates into CASSSGAGGGEQFF. Complete variable domain (other parts from reference TRBV7-9 and TRBJ2-1): DTGVSQNPRHKITKRGQNVTFRCDPISEHNRLYWYRQTLGQGPEFLTYFQNEAQLEKSRLLSDRFSAERPKGSFSTLEIQRTEQGDSAMYLCASSSGAGGGEQFFGPGTRLTVL.